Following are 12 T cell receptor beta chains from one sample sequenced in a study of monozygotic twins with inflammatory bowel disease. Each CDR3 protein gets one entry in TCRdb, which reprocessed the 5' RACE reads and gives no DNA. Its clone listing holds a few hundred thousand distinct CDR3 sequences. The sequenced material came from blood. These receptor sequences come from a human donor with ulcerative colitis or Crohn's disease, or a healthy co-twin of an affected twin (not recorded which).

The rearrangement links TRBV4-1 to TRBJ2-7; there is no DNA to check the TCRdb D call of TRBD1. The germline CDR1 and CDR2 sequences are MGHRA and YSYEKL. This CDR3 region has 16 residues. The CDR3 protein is CASSQDQDRPTYEQYF.

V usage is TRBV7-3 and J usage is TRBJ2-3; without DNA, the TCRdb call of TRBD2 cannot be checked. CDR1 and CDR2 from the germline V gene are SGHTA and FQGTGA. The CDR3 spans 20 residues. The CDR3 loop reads CASSLRGTDLAGESTDTQYF.

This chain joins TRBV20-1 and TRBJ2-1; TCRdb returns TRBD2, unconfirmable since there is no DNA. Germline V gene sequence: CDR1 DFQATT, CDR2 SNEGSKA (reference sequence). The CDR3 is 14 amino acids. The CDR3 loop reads CSALALAGGYEQFF.

The CDR3 loop reads CASSRYLAGGDEQYF. The chain joins TRBV18 to TRBJ2-7; TCRdb's assignment of TRBD2 cannot be checked, as there is no DNA. The CDR3 extends over 15 amino acids. CDR1 and CDR2 (germline): KGHSH, LQKENI.

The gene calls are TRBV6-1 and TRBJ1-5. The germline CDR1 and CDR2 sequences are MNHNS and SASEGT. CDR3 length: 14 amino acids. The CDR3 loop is CASSEAELSQPQHF.

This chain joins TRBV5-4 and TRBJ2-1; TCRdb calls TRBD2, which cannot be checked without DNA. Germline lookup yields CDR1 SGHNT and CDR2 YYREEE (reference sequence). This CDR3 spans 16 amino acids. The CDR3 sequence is CASSPNAGGSYNEQFF. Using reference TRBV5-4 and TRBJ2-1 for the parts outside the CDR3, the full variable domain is ETGVTQSPTHLIKTRGQQVTLRCSSQSGHNTVSWYQQALGQGPQFIFQYYREEENGRGNFPPRFSGLQFPNYSSELNVNALELDDSALYLCASSPNAGGSYNEQFFGPGTRLTVL.

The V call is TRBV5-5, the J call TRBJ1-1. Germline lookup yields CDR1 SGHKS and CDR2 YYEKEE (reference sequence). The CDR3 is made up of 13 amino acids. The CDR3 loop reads CASSSQSSTEAFF.

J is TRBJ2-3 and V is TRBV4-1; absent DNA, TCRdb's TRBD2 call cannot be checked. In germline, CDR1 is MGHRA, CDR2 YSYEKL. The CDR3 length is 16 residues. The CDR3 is CASSQGEGSGTDTQYF.

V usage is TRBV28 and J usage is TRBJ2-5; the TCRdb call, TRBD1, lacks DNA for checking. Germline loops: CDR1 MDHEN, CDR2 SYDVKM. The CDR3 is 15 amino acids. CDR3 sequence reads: CASRPLDSSKQTQYF.

The CDR3 loop reads CASTPGFYGYTF. This chain connects TRBV19 to TRBJ1-2; lacking DNA, the TRBD1 call made by TCRdb goes unchecked. The CDR3 has 12 amino acids. Germline loops: CDR1 LNHDA, CDR2 SQIVND (reference sequence).

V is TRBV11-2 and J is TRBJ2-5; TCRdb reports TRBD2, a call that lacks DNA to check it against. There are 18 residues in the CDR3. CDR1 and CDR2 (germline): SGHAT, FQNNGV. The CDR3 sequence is CASSLMGMRSGGADTQYF.

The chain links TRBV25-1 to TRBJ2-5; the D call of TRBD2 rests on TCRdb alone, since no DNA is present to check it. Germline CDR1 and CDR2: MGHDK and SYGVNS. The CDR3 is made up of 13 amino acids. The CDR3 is CASSETGPETQYF.